The entry below describes one T cell receptor beta chain. Its binding antigen is unknown. Base qualities are not recorded, but no much larger clone differs from it by a single base. This sample was taken from a study of blood T cell repertoires in COVID-19 (dated by TCRdb to about 2020). Regarding the study in general: Collaborator samples came from the United States, Italy and Spain and covered acute and convalescent phases of COVID-19. The prospective study material was composed of cDNA or gDNA derived from T cells, B-cell-depleted T cells, or PBMCs. Subjects who had been exposed to COVID-19, were actively infected with it, or had recovered from it provided the deeply sampled blood TCRbeta repertoires that made up the dataset. The repertoires were released in a freely available public database meant as a resource for research on the immune response to SARS-CoV-2. Samples came from the ongoing ImmuneRACE study (first 160 participants) plus 1,254 subjects from 6 global collaborators. A de-identified subject ID, COVID-19 status, age in years and sex were almost always included in the sample metadata. HLA class I and class II types, where available, came from metadata supplied by the sample provider rather than from assay-based typing. Paper-wide results and their limitations: Clinical and demographic metadata were provided uncurated, with the amount varying by source and participant.

The immunoSEQ Assay, a bias-controlled multiplex PCR, was used to amplify TCRbeta CDR3 regions from genomic DNA. In the original analysis: Within the assay, amplification of reference gene primers was used to estimate how many nucleated cells each sample contained. To quantify the absolute abundance of each unique TCRbeta CDR3 rearrangement, sequence reads were collapsed and filtered. For each sample, productive Simpson clonality was calculated as the square root of Simpson's diversity index over productive rearrangements. Held by TCRdb, this immuneACCESS table contains in-frame sequences only and omits some clones. Under half of the omission traces to an unresolved V gene where checked; the cause of the rest is unknown. V and J calls and clone size are as listed in that table; D and trimming were resolved from the DNA. In all, the sample holds about 260,000 clones, and 70% to 90% of those were seen once. 3% to 4.5% of the sample is taken by the ten largest.

The collaborating institutions used their own protocols to collect whole blood in K2EDTA tubes. For TCRbeta analysis, collaborators shipped samples as frozen whole blood, isolated PBMCs, or DNA extracted from either of those sample types. Taken from cysteine to phenylalanine, the CDR3 has 15 residues. Only the CDR3 portion is preserved as DNA: 45 bases, with reading frame beginning at the first base. CDR1 and CDR2, per the germline V gene, are SGDLS and YYNGEE. Trimming costs V 1 base and J 2 bases, and their ends lie 7 bases apart. Sequencing used peripheral blood. Here the chain combines TRBV9 and TRBJ2-6, with no confident D gene call. The clonotype comes from a woman between 40 and 55 years old with acute or convalescent COVID-19. The DNA sequence is TGTGCCAGCAGCGTAACAGACGCTGGGGCCAACGTCCTGACTTTC. It translates to CASSVTDAGANVLTF. The full variable domain, with segments outside the CDR3 supplied by the reference TRBV9 and TRBJ2-6 proteins, appears as DSGVTQTPKHLITATGQRVTLRCSPRSGDLSVYWYQQSLDQGLQFLIQYYNGEERAKGNILERFSAQQFPDLHSELNLSSLELGDSALYFCASSVTDAGANVLTFGAGSRLTVL.